This T cell receptor (beta chain) was sequenced in a study of CD8+ T cells in alopecia areata. Sequencing templates came from extracted RNA that was reverse transcribed into cDNA. The data were produced by immunoSEQ multiplex PCR, yet TCRdb's version contains in-frame clones alone and is incomplete. The sample consists of 150,000 or so clones, 40% to 65% of them appearing once. This clone was found a few times. CDR3 length: 12 amino acids. The V and J ends lost 5 bases and 6 bases respectively, with 13 bases between them. Germline V lookup: CDR1 SQVTM, CDR2 ANQGSEA. This clonotype was obtained from a human donor with alopecia areata. This chain connects TRBV29-1 to TRBJ1-2; weak D call: TRBD1 (5 bases). Sequenced here: CD8+ T cells sorted from blood, sampled at week 0. Written as DNA, the CDR3 is TGCAGCGTTACCGACAGACGTAATGGCTACACCTTC. Translation: CSVTDRRNGYTF.